Below are 23 T cell receptor beta chains sequenced from a single sample in a study of T cells in Graves' hyperthyroidism and ophthalmopathy. TCR beta CDR3 regions were amplified from RNA. First-round RT-PCR of the TCR CDR3 relied on the HTBI primer set. Each CDR3 protein is one row after TCRdb ran MiXCR on the multiplex PCR reads. The repertoire holds around 280,000 distinct CDR3 sequences, with roughly an eighth as singletons. The sequenced sample was blood. The origin of the receptors is a woman between 35 and 50 years old with Graves' hyperthyroidism.

The rearrangement uses TRBV19 and TRBJ2-1, with D uncertain. From germline, CDR1 is LNHDA and CDR2 SQIVND (reference sequence). V lost 3 bases and J 2 bases, leaving 8 bases between the germline ends. CDR3 size: 14 residues. The CDR3 DNA follows: TGTGCCAGTAGTATGAGGCTAACCTACAATGAGCAGTTCTTC. Translating it yields CASSMRLTYNEQFF.

This clonotype was seen repeatedly, ten times or more. This sequence joins TRBV28 and TRBJ2-4, with 8 bases identical to TRBD2. J lost 1 base, V lost 5 bases, and 7 bases had no gene match. The CDR3 covers 16 residues. CDR1 is MDHEN, CDR2 SYDVKM, per germline. The CDR3 loop is CASSPRGGRAKNIQYF. The CDR3 nucleotides read TGTGCCAGCAGTCCCCGGGGGGGGAGGGCCAAAAACATTCAGTACTTC.

A word on this clonotype: A read error may be the cause here, since a much bigger clone is one base away. The rearrangement links TRBV28 to TRBJ2-2; TRBD2 agrees at 7 bases. The germline gives CDR1 MDHEN, CDR2 SYDVKM. There are 16 residues in the CDR3. DNA for the CDR3: TGTGCCAGCGTACCGAGTGCGGGGGTGAACACCGGGGAGCTGCTTTTT. Residues: CASVPSAGVNTGELLF.

A few counts support this clonotype. This rearrangement joins TRBV20-1 to TRBJ2-7; the D gene is possibly TRBD2 (6 bases). V was clipped by 6 bases and J by 3 bases, with 15 bases between them. CDR1 and CDR2 (germline): DFQATT, SNEGSKA (reference sequence). The CDR3 runs to 13 residues. CDR3 nucleotides: TGCAGTGCCGCGGGGAAGTTGAACTACGAGCAGTACTTC. Protein product: CSAAGKLNYEQYF.

At least ten counts were recorded for this clonotype. The V and J genes are TRBV2 and TRBJ2-4; TRBD2 might be the D (6 bases). Trimming removed 6 bases at V and 6 bases at J, with 15 bases between. The CDR3 loop spans 14 amino acids. Looked up from germline, CDR1 is SNHLY and CDR2 is FYNNEI. Written as DNA, the CDR3 is TGTGCCAGCAGGACGGGACGGGGAGGAAACATTCAGTACTTC. The encoded protein is CASRTGRGGNIQYF.

This clonotype was recorded many times. The chain recombines TRBV20-1 with TRBJ2-3, with 8 bases fitting TRBD2. The CDR3 is 13 amino acids. Germline V lookup: CDR1 DFQATT, CDR2 SNEGSKA (reference sequence). With 3 bases clipped from V and 4 bases from J, the junction kept 3 bases outside the gene matches. CDR3 DNA sequence: TGCAGTGCTAGTCCGACTAGCGCAGATACGCAGTATTTT. As protein: CSASPTSADTQYF.

CDR3 in DNA: TGTGCCATCAGTGAGAGGCCAGACTACTACGAGCAGTACTTC. It specifies CAISERPDYYEQYF. The chain couples TRBV10-3 to TRBJ2-7; a possible D gene is TRBD2 (5 bases). Trimming took 2 bases from V and 3 from J, leaving 11 bases between them. In germline, CDR1 is ENHRY, CDR2 SYGVKD. The CDR3 extends over 14 amino acids.

This clonotype was seen many times. V is TRBV12-3 or TRBV12-4 and J is TRBJ2-5; TRBD2 aligns across 10 bases. The CDR3 contains 20 residues. V lost 3 bases and J lost 7; bases outside the gene matches: 23. The CDR3 nucleotides read TGTGCCAGCAGTTTGAGGCACGGGCTAGCGGGAGAGGGGGGGGGGGTGACCCAGTACTTC. Its protein is CASSLRHGLAGEGGGVTQYF.

In this sample, this clonotype turned up many times. The gene calls are TRBV10-3 and TRBJ2-5; D not certain. CDR3 length equals 13 residues. Trimming took 5 bases from V and 1 from J, leaving 8 bases between them. Germline lookup yields CDR1 ENHRY and CDR2 SYGVKD. The CDR3 loop is CAISPGFQETQYF. The CDR3, as DNA: TGTGCCATCAGTCCCGGATTCCAAGAGACCCAGTACTTC.

This clonotype was counted at least ten times. J is TRBJ2-5 and V is TRBV9; TRBD1 agrees at 10 bases. The CDR3 extends over 14 amino acids. J gave up 5 bases and V 5 bases, and 6 bases lay outside the gene matches. Germline lookup yields CDR1 SGDLS and CDR2 YYNGEE. DNA of the CDR3: TGTGCCAGCAGTGCCGGACAGGGGGTGGAGACCCAGTACTTC. Its translation is CASSAGQGVETQYF.

The sample holds many counts of this clonotype. V and J are TRBV12-3 or TRBV12-4 and TRBJ1-1; perhaps TRBD1 as D (6 bases). The CDR3 contains 13 residues. V lost 8 bases, J lost 1 base, and 11 bases lay in between. The CDR3 reads CASRQESNTEAFF. CDR3 nucleotide sequence: TGTGCCAGCCGACAGGAGTCGAACACTGAAGCTTTCTTT.

This clonotype was recorded at least ten times. The chain recombines TRBV6-1 with TRBJ1-2, with D perhaps matching TRBD1 (6 bases). The CDR3 covers 15 residues. The germline V gene encodes CDR1 MNHNS and CDR2 SASEGT. Trimming pared 4 bases from V and 3 bases from J, leaving 15 bases between. CDR3 in amino acids: CASSGDHRVYYGYTF. The DNA for the CDR3 is TGTGCCAGCAGTGGAGACCACAGGGTTTACTATGGCTACACCTTC.

This clonotype appeared many times. The rearrangement uses TRBV30 and TRBJ1-2, with D possibly matching TRBD1 (5 bases). Germline V gene data show CDR1 as GTSNPN and CDR2 as SVGIG (reference sequence). V was pared by 3 bases and J by 8 bases, with 19 bases between. There are 14 residues in the CDR3. The CDR3 region has the DNA TGTGCCTGGAGGACGCTGCTGGGCAGGGACGGCTACACCTTC. Translating it yields CAWRTLLGRDGYTF.

This clonotype was detected many times. The rearrangement links TRBV6-2 or TRBV6-3 to TRBJ2-7, with 10 positions matching TRBD2. V shed 5 bases and J 4 bases; nucleotides not matched to a gene: 8. Germline CDR1 MNHEY, CDR2 SVGEGT. The CDR3 runs 15 residues. The CDR3 loop is CASSDLAGVDYEQYF. The CDR3 nucleotides are TGTGCCAGCAGTGATCTAGCGGGAGTGGATTACGAGCAGTACTTC.

This clonotype was found many times. Its ends do not fully match the called genes, so a read error is possible. The chain uses TRBV2 and TRBJ2-5, with 7 bases identical to TRBD2. In germline, CDR1 is SNHLY, CDR2 FYNNEI. The CDR3 loop spans 14 amino acids. The CDR3 bases are TGTGCCAGCAGTGAAATGACTAGCCAAGAGACCCGGTACTTC. Translation: CASSEMTSQETRYF.

This clonotype has at least ten counts. The chain carries TRBV11-2 and TRBJ1-4, with 7 bases fitting TRBD1. This CDR3 is built from 14 residues. Germline V gives CDR1 SGHAT, CDR2 FQNNGV. V lost 5 bases and J lost 5; bases outside the gene matches: 5. The CDR3 here is CASSPRQGNEKLFF. CDR3 in DNA: TGTGCCAGCAGCCCTCGACAGGGAAATGAAAAACTGTTTTTT.

This clonotype was detected many times. The chain is built from TRBV6-1 and TRBJ2-1; 11 nucleotides align to TRBD2. Germline V gene data show CDR1 as MNHNS and CDR2 as SASEGT. J was trimmed by 2 bases and V by 6 bases; bases with no gene match: 3. The CDR3 loop spans 15 amino acids. CDR3 DNA: TGTGCCAGCAGGGAGACTAGCGGGACCTACAATGAGCAGTTCTTC. Residues: CASRETSGTYNEQFF.

Ten or more counts support this clonotype. The chain has TRBV13 and TRBJ1-1, with 7 bases identical to TRBD1. Looked up from germline, CDR1 is PRHDT and CDR2 is FYEKMQ (reference sequence). The CDR3 loop spans 14 amino acids. The ends lost 5 bases at V and 7 bases at J; junction bases unmatched: 10. The CDR3 DNA reads TGTGCCAGCAGCGTTGCAGGGGGAACGGATGAAGCTTTCTTT. Translated: CASSVAGGTDEAFF.

The table lists this clonotype with many counts. This chain connects TRBV2 to TRBJ2-5; TRBD2 matches 7 bases. The CDR3 loop spans 13 amino acids. In germline, CDR1 is SNHLY, CDR2 FYNNEI. With 6 bases clipped from V and 7 bases from J, the junction kept 8 bases outside the gene matches. CDR3 nucleotide sequence: TGTGCCAGCAGCCCTAGGGAGGGAGGGACCCAGTACTTC. As protein: CASSPREGGTQYF.

This clonotype was observed at least ten times. This rearrangement joins TRBV12-3 or TRBV12-4 to TRBJ2-7, with 9 positions matching TRBD1. CDR3 length equals 15 residues. J gave up 0 bases and V 6 bases, and 6 bases lay outside the gene matches. The CDR3 protein is CASSQGQGSSYEQYF. For the CDR3, the DNA is TGTGCCAGCAGCCAAGGACAGGGGAGCTCCTACGAGCAGTACTTC.

This clonotype came up many times. The chain is built from TRBV5-4 and TRBJ2-7, with 11 nucleotides matching TRBD2. Germline V gives CDR1 SGHNT, CDR2 YYREEE (reference sequence). The CDR3 contains 13 residues. Unmatched junction bases numbered 3, after V lost 3 bases and J lost 7 bases. CDR3 bases: TGTGCCAGCAGCTACGGACTAGCGGGTGAGCAGTACTTC. This codes for CASSYGLAGEQYF.

This clonotype was counted only a few times. J is TRBJ2-1 and V is TRBV6-1; 7 positions match TRBD2. Trimming at V came to 3 bases and at J to 9 bases, leaving 11 bases not matched to a gene. CDR1 and CDR2 (germline): MNHNS, SASEGT. The CDR3 contains 15 residues. As DNA, the CDR3 is TGTGCCAGCAGTGATCCGGCGGGAGTCGCGGGTGAGCAGTTCTTC. The encoded protein is CASSDPAGVAGEQFF.

This clonotype was detected ten times or more. The genes are TRBV6-2 or TRBV6-3 and TRBJ2-7; 7 nucleotides match TRBD1. The CDR3 totals 15 residues. Germline CDR1 MNHEY, CDR2 SVGEGT. The J segment lost 3 bases and the V segment lost 5 bases, leaving 10 bases of the junction unmatched. CDR3 loop: CASSRGQYGRYEQYF. In DNA form, the CDR3 reads TGTGCCAGCAGTAGGGGACAGTACGGGCGCTACGAGCAGTACTTC.